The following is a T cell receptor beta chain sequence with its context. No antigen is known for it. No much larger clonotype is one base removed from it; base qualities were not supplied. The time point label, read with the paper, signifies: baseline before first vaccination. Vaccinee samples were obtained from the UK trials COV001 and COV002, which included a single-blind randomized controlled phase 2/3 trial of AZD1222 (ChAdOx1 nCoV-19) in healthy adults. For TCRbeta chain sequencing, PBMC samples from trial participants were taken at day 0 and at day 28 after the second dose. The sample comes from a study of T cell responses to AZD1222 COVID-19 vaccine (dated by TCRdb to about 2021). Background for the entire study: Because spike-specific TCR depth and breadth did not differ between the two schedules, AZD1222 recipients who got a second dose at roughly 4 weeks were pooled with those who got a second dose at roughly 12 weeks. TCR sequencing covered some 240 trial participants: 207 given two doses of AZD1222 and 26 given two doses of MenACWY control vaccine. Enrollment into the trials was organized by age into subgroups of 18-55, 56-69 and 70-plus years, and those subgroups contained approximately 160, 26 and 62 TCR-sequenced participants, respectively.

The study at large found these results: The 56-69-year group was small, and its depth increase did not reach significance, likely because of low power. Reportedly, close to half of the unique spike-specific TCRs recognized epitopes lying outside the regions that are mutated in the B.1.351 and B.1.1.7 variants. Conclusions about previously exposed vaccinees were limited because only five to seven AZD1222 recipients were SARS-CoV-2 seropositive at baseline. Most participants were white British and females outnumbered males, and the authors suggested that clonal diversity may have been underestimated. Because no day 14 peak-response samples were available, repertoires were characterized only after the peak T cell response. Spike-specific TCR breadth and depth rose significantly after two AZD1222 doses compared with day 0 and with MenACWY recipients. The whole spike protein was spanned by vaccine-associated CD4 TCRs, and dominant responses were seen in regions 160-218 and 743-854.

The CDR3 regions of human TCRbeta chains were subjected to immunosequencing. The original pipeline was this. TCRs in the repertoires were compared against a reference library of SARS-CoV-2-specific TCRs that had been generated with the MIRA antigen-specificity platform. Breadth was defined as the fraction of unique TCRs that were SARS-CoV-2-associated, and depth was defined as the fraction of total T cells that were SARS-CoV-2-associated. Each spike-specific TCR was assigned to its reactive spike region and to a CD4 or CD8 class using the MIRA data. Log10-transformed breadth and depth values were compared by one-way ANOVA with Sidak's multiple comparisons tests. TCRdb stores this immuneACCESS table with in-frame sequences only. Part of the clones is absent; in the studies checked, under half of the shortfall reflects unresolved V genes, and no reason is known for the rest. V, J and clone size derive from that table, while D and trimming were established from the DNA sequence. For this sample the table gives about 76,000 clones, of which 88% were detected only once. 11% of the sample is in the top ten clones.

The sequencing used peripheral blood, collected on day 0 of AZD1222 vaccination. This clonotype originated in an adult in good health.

For the CDR3, the sequence is CASSVGQGINEKLFF. In nucleotides, the sequence is TGCGCCAGCAGCGTGGGACAGGGTATAAATGAAAAACTGTTTTTT. The sequence joins TRBV5-1 to TRBJ1-4; TRBD1 agrees with 9 junctional bases. Trimming takes 4 bases off V and 5 bases off J; junction bases not matched to a gene: 6. The CDR3 sequence holds 15 residues, the cysteine and phenylalanine included. Kept here is only the CDR3 DNA, which spans 45 bases and is read in frame from base 1. The germline V gene gives CDR1 as SGHRS and CDR2 as YFSETQ.